This T cell receptor (beta chain) is drawn from a study of CD8+ T cells in alopecia areata. At the level of the study: Oral tofacitinib, 5 to 10 mg twice daily, was given in an open-label trial.

RNA was isolated and reverse transcribed to cDNA, the sequencing template. The protocol was immunoSEQ multiplex PCR, while the TCRdb copy is restricted to in-frame clones and leaves out a portion. The table records about 260,000 clones, around three fifths of them present only once. Study-wide results and caveats: Alopecia totalis/universalis scalp especially showed more expanded CD8+ clones than normal scalp. Persistence of many expanded lesional clones was seen in scalp and blood during tofacitinib.

The CDR3 is 16 residues long. Per the germline V gene, CDR1 is MGHRA and CDR2 is YSYEKL. Unmatched junction bases numbered 7, after V lost 1 base and J lost 5 bases. The sample's treatment: oral pan-JAK inhibitor, 5-10 mg twice daily. In alopecia areata patients, both lesional scalp punch biopsies and peripheral blood were collected. This clone was seen more than once but under ten times. Its antigen is not identified. This TCR was sampled from a human donor with alopecia areata. The source material was CD4+ T cells sorted from blood, sampled between weeks 51 and 54, from a patient treated with tofacitinib. The chain links TRBV4-1 to TRBJ2-5, with 10 bases lining up with TRBD2. The CDR3 reads CASSQVAGGYGETQYF. CDR3 in DNA: TGCGCCAGCAGCCAAGTAGCGGGGGGCTACGGGGAGACCCAGTACTTC.